The present T cell receptor beta chain was sequenced within a study of response to subunit inactivated influenza vaccine (dated by TCRdb to between 2018 and 2020). In terms of the full investigation: Deep quantitative T cell receptor repertoire profiling was used in the study to track responses to a trivalent subunit inactivated influenza vaccine.

The protocol used for the library was RT-PCR. The instrument given in TCRdb is Illumina HiSeq 2500. The raw public reads went through TCRdb reprocessing: fastp at Q25, MiXCR clone calling, in-frame beta chains kept. Rows are combined by CDR3 protein, so each entry shows the most common genes and DNA. The table for this sample lists just over 300,000 distinct CDR3 sequences; 22% of them were counted only once. Jointly, the top ten make up under 13% of the sample. As concerns this clonotype: Its target antigen remains unknown. Per-base qualities were not stored, and no clone one base away is much larger.

At the junction V is shortened by 5 bases and J by 4 bases, with 5 bases in between. Measured from the cysteine to the phenylalanine, the CDR3 is 11 residues long. Solely the CDR3 DNA is kept, with 33 bases framed from the first base. The germline V gene (reference sequence) sets CDR1 to LGHDT and CDR2 to YNNKEL. What the authors observed across the whole study: It was suggested by the authors that each seasonal influenza vaccination may recruit only a limited number of new T cells.

The chain couples TRBV3-1 to TRBJ1-2; the D gene cannot be named for sure. The TCR was taken from a man in his fifties or sixties who received an inactivated influenza vaccine. Donor details come from another sample of the same person, matched by shared clones. This specimen was PBMCs from blood, taken 21 months after vaccination. The CDR3 corresponds to CASSGLYGYTF. At the DNA level, the sequence is TGTGCCAGCAGCGGCCTCTATGGCTACACCTTC. Where the CDR3 stops, the reference TRBV3-1 and TRBJ1-2 genes take over; the full variable domain is DTAVSQTPKYLVTQMGNDKSIKCEQNLGHDTMYWYKQDSKKFLKIMFSYNNKELIINETVPNRFSPKSPDKAHLNLHINSLELGDSAVYFCASSGLYGYTFGSGTRLTVV.